This T cell receptor (beta chain) was sequenced in a study of blood T cell repertoires in COVID-19. In the study overall: Researchers got acute and convalescent COVID-19 samples from the United States, Italy and Spain. PBMCs, B-cell-depleted T cells, or T cells were the source of the cDNA or gDNA that made up the material.

Data came from immunoSEQ multiplex PCR; TCRdb stores just in-frame clones and leaves some out. Of approximately 200,000 clones listed, roughly four fifths are singletons. V was shortened by 5 bases and J by 1 base, with 14 bases between the two germline ends. The CDR3 is 15 amino acids. Germline loops: CDR1 LGHNA, CDR2 YNFKEQ. The receptor was isolated from a woman between 55 and 75 years old with acute or convalescent COVID-19. Sequenced: peripheral blood. The genes are TRBV4-2 and TRBJ1-1, with D uncertain. The CDR3 spells CASSTDPTRNTEAFF. The CDR3 DNA reads as TGTGCCAGCAGCACAGACCCTACAAGGAACACTGAAGCTTTCTTT.